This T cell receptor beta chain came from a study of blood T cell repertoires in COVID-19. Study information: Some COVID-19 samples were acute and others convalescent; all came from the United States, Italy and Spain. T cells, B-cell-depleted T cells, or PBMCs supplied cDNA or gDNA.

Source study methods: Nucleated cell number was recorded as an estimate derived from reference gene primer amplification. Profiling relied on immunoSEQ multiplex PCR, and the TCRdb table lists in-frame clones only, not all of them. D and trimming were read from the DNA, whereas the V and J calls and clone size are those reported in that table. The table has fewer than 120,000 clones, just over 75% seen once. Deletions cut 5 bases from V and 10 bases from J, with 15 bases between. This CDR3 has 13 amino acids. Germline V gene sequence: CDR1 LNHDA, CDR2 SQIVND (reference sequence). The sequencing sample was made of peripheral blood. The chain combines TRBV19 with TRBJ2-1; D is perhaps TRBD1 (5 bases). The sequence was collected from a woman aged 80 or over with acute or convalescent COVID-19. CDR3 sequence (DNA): TGTGCCAGTAGTTCTTCCCCGTCAGGGGAGCAGTTCTTC. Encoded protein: CASSSSPSGEQFF.